The next 13 T cell receptor beta chains were all read from a single sample in a study of T-cell memory formation after mild COVID-19. TCRdb analysed the 5' RACE reads with MiXCR anew, one entry per CDR3 protein. Of 200,000 or so distinct CDR3 sequences listed, roughly 18% are singletons. Input material: PBMCs or a T cell subset sorted from them (not recorded which). These TCRs come from an adult woman who had mild COVID-19 (a few samples of this study predate the infection). Cell type and time point are not known.

J is TRBJ2-7 and V is TRBV7-9, with D unclear. The V end lost 4 bases, the J end lost 5 bases, and 6 bases lay between the germline ends. The CDR3 runs to 11 residues. Germline V gene data show CDR1 as SEHNR and CDR2 as FQNEAQ (reference sequence). CDR3 in DNA: TGTGCCAGCAGCTCAATGAACGAGCAGTACTTC. The encoded protein is CASSSMNEQYF.

The chain links TRBV6-2 or TRBV6-3 to TRBJ2-3, with D unresolved. Germline V gives CDR1 MNHEY, CDR2 SVGEGT. This CDR3 contains 13 residues. The V gene lost 7 bases and the J gene lost 2 bases, with 10 bases spanning the gap. As DNA, the CDR3 is TGTGCCAGCACGGACCGGTACACAGATACGCAGTATTTT. Protein: CASTDRYTDTQYF.

This clonotype appeared many times. This chain uses TRBV4-3 with TRBJ2-1, with a possible D match to TRBD2 (5 bases). V was cut by 0 bases and J by 7 bases, with 13 bases left in between. This CDR3 spans 15 amino acids. The germline V gene encodes CDR1 LGHNA and CDR2 YSLEER. The CDR3 loop is CASSQDFSGRNEQFF. In DNA, the CDR3 is TGCGCCAGCAGCCAAGATTTCTCGGGAAGAAATGAGCAGTTCTTC.

This clonotype was counted only a few times. The chain combines TRBV15 with TRBJ2-1; TRBD2 matches 7 bases. The trim removed 2 bases at V and 5 bases at J, leaving 3 bases unmatched. This CDR3 has 14 residues. Looked up from germline, CDR1 is LNHNV and CDR2 is YYDKDF (reference sequence). The CDR3 coding sequence is TGTGCCACCAGCAGAATGCGGGGGAACAATGAGCAGTTCTTC. Its protein product is CATSRMRGNNEQFF. Full variable domain (remainder filled in from reference TRBV15 and TRBJ2-1): DAMVIQNPRYQVTQFGKPVTLSCSQTLNHNVMYWYQQKSSQAPKLLFHYYDKDFNNEADTPDNFQSRRPNTSFCFLDIRSPGLGDTAMYLCATSRMRGNNEQFFGPGTRLTVL.

J is TRBJ2-3 and V is TRBV5-1, with TRBD2 matching over 10 bases. With V trimmed by 9 bases and J by 1 base, 5 bases remained unmatched. Germline V gene sequence: CDR1 SGHRS, CDR2 YFSETQ. The CDR3 spans 14 residues. The CDR3 region is CATTTSGGTDTQYF. The CDR3 DNA reads TGCGCCACCACCACTAGCGGGGGCACAGATACGCAGTATTTT.

The chain has TRBV3-1 and TRBJ1-2; possible D gene TRBD1, 5 bases. Germline V gene lookup returns CDR1 LGHDT and CDR2 YNNKEL (reference sequence). CDR3 length: 15 residues. V dropped 3 bases and J dropped 0 bases, with 11 bases sitting between them. This CDR3 is CASSHAAGSNYGYTF. As DNA, the CDR3 is TGTGCCAGCAGCCACGCGGCAGGGTCTAACTATGGCTACACCTTC.

The chain uses TRBV24-1 and TRBJ2-7, with 9 bases that match TRBD1. In germline, CDR1 is KGHDR, CDR2 SFDVKD. CDR3 length equals 15 residues. With 7 bases clipped from V and 3 bases from J, the junction kept 9 bases outside the gene matches. This CDR3 is CATSETGTGFYEQYF. DNA for the CDR3: TGTGCCACCAGCGAGACCGGGACAGGGTTCTACGAGCAGTACTTC.

The chain carries TRBV11-2 and TRBJ1-2; D possibly corresponds to TRBD1 (5 bases). V lost 4 bases and J 4 bases, leaving 13 bases between the germline ends. This CDR3 region has 14 residues. The germline V gene encodes CDR1 SGHAT and CDR2 FQNNGV. CDR3 protein: CASSSRGRPYGYTF. The CDR3 DNA follows: TGTGCCAGCAGCTCCCGGGGCAGACCCTATGGCTACACCTTC.

V gene TRBV5-4 combines with J gene TRBJ1-1, with 9 bases aligning to TRBD1. This CDR3 contains 14 residues. The V gene end was trimmed by 2 bases and the J gene end by 5 bases; junction bases not matched to a gene: 4. CDR1 is SGHNT, CDR2 YYREEE, per germline (reference sequence). The CDR3 bases are TGTGCCAGCAGCTTACAGGGGGCGATGACTGAAGCTTTCTTT. It codes for CASSLQGAMTEAFF.

CDR3 region: CATSRVGGGRGPQHF. As DNA, the CDR3 is TGTGCCACCAGCAGAGTAGGAGGCGGCCGAGGGCCCCAGCATTTT. The rearrangement joins TRBV15 to TRBJ1-5; D not resolved. The germline V and J ends were trimmed by 1 base and 9 bases, with 16 bases remaining between them. Germline assignment: CDR1 LNHNV and CDR2 YYDKDF (reference sequence). CDR3 size: 15 residues.

The chain combines TRBV9 with TRBJ1-1, with 7 bases matching TRBD1. The CDR3 runs 15 residues. Per germline, CDR1 SGDLS and CDR2 YYNGEE. With 2 bases clipped from V and 8 bases from J, the junction kept 12 bases outside the gene matches. The CDR3 nucleotides read TGTGCCAGCAGCGTCGGGACAGTTCCACACCAAGAAGCTTTCTTT. Translating gives CASSVGTVPHQEAFF.

This clonotype has only a few counts. J is TRBJ1-1 and V is TRBV20-1; TRBD1 is a possible D gene (6 bases). The CDR3 has 12 residues. V lost 4 bases to trimming and J lost 9 bases, with 15 bases between them. The V gene's germline CDR1 is DFQATT and CDR2 SNEGSKA (reference sequence). The CDR3 spells CSAIIIRDKAFF. In DNA, the CDR3 is TGCAGTGCTATAATTATCCGGGACAAAGCTTTCTTT.

This clonotype has more than one count but fewer than ten. This chain links TRBV12-3 or TRBV12-4 with TRBJ1-4; D unresolved. CDR3 length: 13 residues. Trimming pared 3 bases from V and 4 bases from J, leaving 6 bases between. CDR3 bases: TGTGCCAGCAGTTTTGGGGATAATGAAAAACTGTTTTTT. Its translation is CASSFGDNEKLFF.